These T cell receptor beta chains were read from a single sample in a study of blood T cell repertoires in COVID-19. Method: immunoSEQ multiplex PCR; TCRdb's copy keeps in-frame clones and lacks some. Of about 120,000 clones listed, more than 80% are singletons. The sample was peripheral blood. These receptors all come from a man aged 40-49 years with acute or convalescent COVID-19. CDR3s include the opening cysteine and the closing phenylalanine or tryptophan. The size field is filled for only some rows; it gives once, few, many or a size class.

J	V	size	CDR3
TRBJ2-7	TRBV14	-	CASSPRTPYEQYF
TRBJ2-3	TRBV2	-	CASSPRTSVGDTQYF
TRBJ1-1	TRBV29-1	-	CSVVEELGNTEAFF
TRBJ1-1	TRBV10-3	-	CAISRGQERTEAFF
TRBJ2-7	TRBV12-1	-	CASSPQGTYEQYF
TRBJ1-4	TRBV20-1	-	CSASQGTPNEKLFF
TRBJ2-7	TRBV27	-	CASSLGAEYEQYF
TRBJ1-1	TRBV27	few	CASSLSGGMNTEAFF
TRBJ2-7	TRBV27	-	CASNPGGPIYEQYF
TRBJ1-2	TRBV5-1	-	CASSLGQGDGYTF
TRBJ1-1	TRBV6-5	-	CASRGLLALKAFF
TRBJ2-7	TRBV9	-	CASSVTGVSSYEQYF
TRBJ2-1	TRBV9	-	CASSPTRPGPSLGSYNEQFF
TRBJ1-2	TRBV19	-	CASSTGFGYGYTF
TRBJ2-1	TRBV2	-	CASSEVRGGGYNEQFF
TRBJ1-5	TRBV7-6	few	CASTPPGQHSNQPQHF
TRBJ2-1	TRBV5-6	-	CASNQVGPSYNEQFF
TRBJ1-1	TRBV3-1/TRBV3-2	-	CASSQPGGLMNTEAFF
TRBJ1-4	TRBV27	-	CASSAPGVAKLFF
TRBJ1-4	TRBV5-4	once	CASSLAPGGIEKLFF
TRBJ1-1	TRBV29-1	-	CSVRGQGDTEAFF
TRBJ1-5	TRBV10-2	-	CASSQGGDRGNQPQHF
TRBJ2-1	TRBV6-1	few	CASSEGPGQGGNEQFF
TRBJ1-1	TRBV3-1/TRBV3-2	-	CASRNSRGQGSTEAFF
TRBJ1-2	TRBV11-2	-	CASSRSRGNFYGYTF
TRBJ2-1	TRBV11-3	-	CASSLGGGNYNEQFF
TRBJ2-1	TRBV15	-	CATSRVGRGASLYEQFF
TRBJ2-1	TRBV9	once	CASSVAGQGGSNEQFF
TRBJ1-1	TRBV7-9	once	CASSYGTGHMNTEAFF
TRBJ1-1	TRBV18	-	CASSPYSVVGTEAFF
TRBJ1-2	TRBV5-4	-	CASSLDRTGYGYTF
TRBJ2-1	TRBV4-1	-	CASSPGGVANEQFF
TRBJ1-4	TRBV2	-	CASNRDREEKLFF
TRBJ2-2	TRBV6-1	-	CASSGPLAGGTGELFF
TRBJ1-5	TRBV30	-	CAWSATGIQPQHF
TRBJ2-5	TRBV2	-	CASKAAAGGQETQYF
TRBJ2-5	TRBV12-3/TRBV12-4	-	CASSLIPSPAQYF
TRBJ2-2	TRBV4-1	-	CASSQERSGRRGELFF
TRBJ2-1	TRBV6-2/TRBV6-3	-	CASSQQQALPYNEQFF
TRBJ1-2	TRBV5-6	-	CASSLVGRTHYGYTF
TRBJ1-2	TRBV18	-	CASSPLGQKTNYGYTF
TRBJ1-4	TRBV30	-	CAWKGVRSLFF
TRBJ2-2	TRBV9	-	CASSGTLRDSGELFF
TRBJ1-3	TRBV27	-	CASSKGDRVSGNTIYF
TRBJ1-6	TRBV29-1	-	CSVGETGTNSPLHF
TRBJ2-2	TRBV30	-	CAWSLAGGFAGELFF
TRBJ1-5	TRBV6-5	-	CASSPILGGEQPQHF
TRBJ1-1	TRBV4-2	-	CASSQGVEFIRIYTEAFF